The entry below gives a single T cell receptor (beta chain) sequence along with its context. Its target is not known. This sample stems from a study of type 1 regulatory T cells. Study-level background: T-allo10 is a Tr1-enriched, alloantigen-specific CD4 T cell product made in vitro.

TCRdb called the reads again in MiXCR, with one record for every CDR3 protein. The sample has tens of thousands of distinct CDR3 sequences; around 49% are singletons. Study-wide points: Type 1 regulatory T cells had a more restricted TCR repertoire than non-type 1 regulatory T cells.

The TCR originated in a human donor in good health. The sample consisted of cultured non-Tr1 T cells, either the whole culture or a sorted T cell fraction (not recorded which).

The CDR3 loop reads CAASSVGGYTF. The DNA for the CDR3 is TGTGCCGCGAGTAGTGTCGGTGGCTACACCTTC. The chain employs TRBV28 and TRBJ1-2; unclear D gene. In germline, CDR1 is MDHEN, CDR2 SYDVKM. The CDR3 consists of 11 residues. The V end was cut by 11 bases, the J end by 7 bases, with 14 bases between.